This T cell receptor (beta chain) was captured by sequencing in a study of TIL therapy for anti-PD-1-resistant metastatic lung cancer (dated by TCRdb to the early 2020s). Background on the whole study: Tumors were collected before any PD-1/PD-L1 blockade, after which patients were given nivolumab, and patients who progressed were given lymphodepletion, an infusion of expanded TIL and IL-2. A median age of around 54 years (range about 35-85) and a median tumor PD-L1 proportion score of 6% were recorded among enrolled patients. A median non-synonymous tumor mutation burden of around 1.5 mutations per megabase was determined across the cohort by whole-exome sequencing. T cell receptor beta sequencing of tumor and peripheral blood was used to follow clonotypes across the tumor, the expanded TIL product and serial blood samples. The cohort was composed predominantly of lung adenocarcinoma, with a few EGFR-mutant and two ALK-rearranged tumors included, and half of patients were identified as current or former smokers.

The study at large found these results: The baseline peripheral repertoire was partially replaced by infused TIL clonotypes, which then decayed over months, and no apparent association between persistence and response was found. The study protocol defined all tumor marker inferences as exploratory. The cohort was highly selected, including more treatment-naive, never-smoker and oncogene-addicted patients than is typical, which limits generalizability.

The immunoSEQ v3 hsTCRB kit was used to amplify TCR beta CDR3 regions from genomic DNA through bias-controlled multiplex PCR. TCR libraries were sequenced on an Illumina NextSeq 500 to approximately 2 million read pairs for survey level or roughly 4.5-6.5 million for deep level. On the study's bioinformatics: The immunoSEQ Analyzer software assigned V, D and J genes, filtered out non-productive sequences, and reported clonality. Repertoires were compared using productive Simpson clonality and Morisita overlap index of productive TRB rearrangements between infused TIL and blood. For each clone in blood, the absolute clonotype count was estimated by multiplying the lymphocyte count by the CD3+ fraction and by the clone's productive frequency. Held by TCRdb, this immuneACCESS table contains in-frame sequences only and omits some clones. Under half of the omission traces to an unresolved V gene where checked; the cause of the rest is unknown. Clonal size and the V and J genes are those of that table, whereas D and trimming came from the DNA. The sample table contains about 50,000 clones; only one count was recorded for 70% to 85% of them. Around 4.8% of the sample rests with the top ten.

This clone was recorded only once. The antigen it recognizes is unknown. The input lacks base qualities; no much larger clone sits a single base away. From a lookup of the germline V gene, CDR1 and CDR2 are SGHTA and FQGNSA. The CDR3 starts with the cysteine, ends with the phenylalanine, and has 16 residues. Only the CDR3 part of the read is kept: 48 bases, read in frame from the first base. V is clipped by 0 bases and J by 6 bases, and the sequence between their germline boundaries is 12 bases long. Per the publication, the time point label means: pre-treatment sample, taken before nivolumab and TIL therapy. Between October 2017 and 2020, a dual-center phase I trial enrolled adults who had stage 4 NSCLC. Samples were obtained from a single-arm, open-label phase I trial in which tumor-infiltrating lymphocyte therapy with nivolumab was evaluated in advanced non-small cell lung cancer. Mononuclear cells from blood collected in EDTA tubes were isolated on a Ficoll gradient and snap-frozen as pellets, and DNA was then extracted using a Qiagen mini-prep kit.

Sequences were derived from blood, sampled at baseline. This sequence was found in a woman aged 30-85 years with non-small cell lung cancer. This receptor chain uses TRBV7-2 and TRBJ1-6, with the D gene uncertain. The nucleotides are TGTGCCAGCAGCTTAGCTTCCAGGCCCCTTAATTCACCCCTCCACTTT. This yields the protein CASSLASRPLNSPLHF.